One T cell receptor beta chain is described in this entry. These data belong to a study of blood T cell repertoires in COVID-19. This CDR3 is 15 amino acids long. J gave up 4 bases and V 7 bases, and 11 bases lay outside the gene matches. Germline values: CDR1 MNHEY, CDR2 SVGAGI. Original processing notes: Amplification of reference gene primers was used by the study to estimate nucleated cell counts. Libraries were prepared by immunoSEQ multiplex PCR; TCRdb keeps only in-frame clonotypes and omits some of them. Clone size and the V and J calls come from that table; the DNA yielded D and trimming. The sample lists 150,000 or so clones, around 90% seen once, with over 4% in the top ten.

Sample: PBMCs or T cells enriched from blood (not recorded which). The chain joins TRBV6-5 to TRBJ1-2; 8 bases are a match to TRBD1. This clonotype was sampled from a woman between 40 and 50 years old who had been exposed to COVID-19. CDR3 protein: CASNPGQGGIYGYTF. The CDR3 region has the DNA TGTGCCAGCAATCCCGGACAGGGTGGAATCTATGGCTACACCTTC.